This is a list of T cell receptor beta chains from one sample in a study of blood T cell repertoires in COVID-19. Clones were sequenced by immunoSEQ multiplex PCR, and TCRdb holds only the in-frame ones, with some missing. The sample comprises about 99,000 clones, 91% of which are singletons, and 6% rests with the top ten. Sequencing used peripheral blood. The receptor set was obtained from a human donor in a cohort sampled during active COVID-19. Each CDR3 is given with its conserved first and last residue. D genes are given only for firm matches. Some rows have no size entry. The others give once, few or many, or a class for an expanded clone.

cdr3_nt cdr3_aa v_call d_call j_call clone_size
TGTACCAGCAGCCCTGACGGGGGAAACTATGGCTACACCTTC CTSSPDGGNYGYTF TRBV7-3 . TRBJ1-2 .
TGTGCCAGCAGTGAATACTTATCACAGGGGCTGAGTGAAGCTTTCTTT CASSEYLSQGLSEAFF TRBV6-1 TRBD1 TRBJ1-1 .
TGTGCCAGCAGCGATACTAGCGGGGGTAACAATGAGCAGTTCTTC CASSDTSGGNNEQFF TRBV9 TRBD2 TRBJ2-1 once
TGTGCCAGCAGCAAAGGAAGGGGGCGGTTACAGGACTATGGCTACACCTTC CASSKGRGRLQDYGYTF TRBV21-1 . TRBJ1-2 .
TGTGCCAGCAGCTTAACCGGGGAGACCCAGTACTTC CASSLTGETQYF TRBV13 . TRBJ2-5 .
TGTGCCAGCAGCTTAGAGGTGGGACTGGGGACGAGGTTCACAGATACGCAGTATTTT CASSLEVGLGTRFTDTQYF TRBV7-8 . TRBJ2-3 .
TGCGCCAGCAGTGACCCCTCAGGGGCTGGAAGCAATCAGCCCCAGCATTTT CASSDPSGAGSNQPQHF TRBV10-2 . TRBJ1-5 .
TGTGCCTGGAGTCGAACGGGCACTGAAGCTTTCTTT CAWSRTGTEAFF TRBV30 . TRBJ1-1 .
TGCAGTGCTCCCTACGGGCAGCCCCAGCATTTT CSAPYGQPQHF TRBV20-1 . TRBJ1-5 .
TGTGCCAGCAGTGAAATAGCAGGGTACACTGAAGCTTTCTTT CASSEIAGYTEAFF TRBV6-1 . TRBJ1-1 once
TGCAGCGCCGGGACAGGGGTCCATGAGCAGTTCTTC CSAGTGVHEQFF TRBV29-1 TRBD1 TRBJ2-1 few
TGTGCCAGCAGCGGGTCAATAGGGACAGACTATGGCTACACCTTC CASSGSIGTDYGYTF TRBV7-9 TRBD1 TRBJ1-2 .
TGTGCCAGCAGCCGCCTTAGGGGGGAGGGGTACTTC CASSRLRGEGYF TRBV28 . TRBJ2-7 .
TGTGCTAGTGGTTCCTCTGGGGCGGGGGGGAATTACAATGAGCAGTTCTTC CASGSSGAGGNYNEQFF TRBV12-5 TRBD2 TRBJ2-1 .
TGTGCCAGCAGTGAAACTCAGGGCTCCTACAATGAGCAGTTCTTC CASSETQGSYNEQFF TRBV6-1 . TRBJ2-1 few
TGTGCCAGCAGTGGACAGGGATACATTCAGTACTTC CASSGQGYIQYF TRBV2 TRBD1 TRBJ2-4 .
TGTGCCAGCTCACCACCGAGCAGGGGGGAACAAACCCAGTACTTC CASSPPSRGEQTQYF TRBV18 . TRBJ2-5 .
TGTGCCAGCAGTACCGGACTAGTGGTTTTTGCCGGGGAGCTGTTTTTT CASSTGLVVFAGELFF TRBV6-4 TRBD2 TRBJ2-2 .
TGCGCCAGCAGTGATACAGGGAGTAGCACAGATACGCAGTATTTT CASSDTGSSTDTQYF TRBV10-1 . TRBJ2-3 .
TGTGCCAGCAGTTTTAGGGGACTAGTGGCTGAGCAGTTCTTC CASSFRGLVAEQFF TRBV28 TRBD2 TRBJ2-1 .
TGTGCCAGCAGCCAAGAGGCCGGGATCAATCAGCCCCAGCATTTT CASSQEAGINQPQHF TRBV3-1/TRBV3-2 . TRBJ1-5 few
TGTGCCAGCAGTTATATGACAGGGGTCCCCTACGAGCAGTACTTC CASSYMTGVPYEQYF TRBV6-5 TRBD1 TRBJ2-7 .
TGTGCCAGCAGCTTTGTAGGGGATGGCTACACCTTC CASSFVGDGYTF TRBV7-9 . TRBJ1-2 .
TGTGCCAGCAGCTTGTTCGGCAGGGACCAAGAGACCCAGTACTTC CASSLFGRDQETQYF TRBV5-6 . TRBJ2-5 .
TGTGCCAGCAACGAGGTCCCTAGCGGGAGTGCGTCCTACAATGAGCAGTTCTTC CASNEVPSGSASYNEQFF TRBV6-4 TRBD2 TRBJ2-1 .
TGTGCCAGCAGTCCTCGACAGGAGGGCTACACCTTC CASSPRQEGYTF TRBV2 . TRBJ1-2 .
TGTGCCAGCAGTTACCCAAATACAGGGGCTAATGAAAAACTGTTTTTT CASSYPNTGANEKLFF TRBV6-6 TRBD1 TRBJ1-4 few
TGTGCCACCAGTGACTCTGGACAGGGCCCCACCGGGGAGCTGTTTTTT CATSDSGQGPTGELFF TRBV24-1 TRBD1 TRBJ2-2 .
TGCAGCGTTGTTGATACAGGGGGCGCATCGGAGACCCAGTACTTC CSVVDTGGASETQYF TRBV29-1 TRBD1 TRBJ2-5 .
TGTGCCAGCAGTGAAGACCTAATCTACACTGAAGCTTTCTTT CASSEDLIYTEAFF TRBV6-1 . TRBJ1-1 .
TGTGCCAGCAGGCCTACAGGGGCAATCGTCGAGCAGTACTTC CASRPTGAIVEQYF TRBV27 TRBD1 TRBJ2-7 .
TGTGCCAGCAGCTTACAGGGCGTAAGCTCCTATAATTCACCCCTCCACTTT CASSLQGVSSYNSPLHF TRBV7-8 . TRBJ1-6 .
TGTGCCAGCAGCTTAGAGGCGGGACAGGCTCTTAACTATGGCTACACCTTC CASSLEAGQALNYGYTF TRBV11-3 TRBD1 TRBJ1-2 .
TGTGCCAGCAGCGCAGTATCCGGGCAAGAGACCCAGTACTTC CASSAVSGQETQYF TRBV5-6 . TRBJ2-5 .
TGTGCCAGCAGCTTCGGGACAGGGGACAACTACGAGCAGTACTTC CASSFGTGDNYEQYF TRBV7-8 TRBD1 TRBJ2-7 .
TGTGCCAGTAATAGTTTCAGGGCCGGTAGCACTGAAGCTTTCTTT CASNSFRAGSTEAFF TRBV19 . TRBJ1-1 few
TGTGCCAGCCTAGGCGCTGGAAACACCATATATTTT CASLGAGNTIYF TRBV2 . TRBJ1-3 once
TGTGCCAGCAGTTTAGGACTAGCGGGAACGAAGGAGACCCAGTACTTC CASSLGLAGTKETQYF TRBV28 TRBD2 TRBJ2-5 .
TGTGCCAGCAGGAGCGGGGACCTCTACGAGCAGTACTTC CASRSGDLYEQYF TRBV2 TRBD2 TRBJ2-7 .
TGCGCCAGCAGCTTGTTACAGGGAGTCAACGAGCAGTACTTC CASSLLQGVNEQYF TRBV5-1 . TRBJ2-7 .
TGTGCCTGGAGGACCGGTCGGACAGCAAATGAAAAACTGTTTTTT CAWRTGRTANEKLFF TRBV30 . TRBJ1-4 .
TGTGCCAGCAGTCCGCAGACAGGCTACGAGCAGTACTTC CASSPQTGYEQYF TRBV27 . TRBJ2-7 .
TGTGCCATCGGGACTAGCCCGATCTACGAGCAGTACTTC CAIGTSPIYEQYF TRBV27 TRBD2 TRBJ2-7 .
TGTGCCATCAGTGAGGGACAGGGGGCCACTGAAGCTTTCTTT CAISEGQGATEAFF TRBV10-3 TRBD1 TRBJ1-1 .
TGTGCCAGCAGTTCGCTCAGGGGGGACGAGCAGTACTTC CASSSLRGDEQYF TRBV27 . TRBJ2-7 .